The 17 T cell receptor beta chains given below trace back to one sample, sequenced in a study of T cell responses to AZD1222 COVID-19 vaccine. The protocol was immunoSEQ multiplex PCR, while the TCRdb copy is restricted to in-frame clones and leaves out a portion. The sample shows around 78,000 clones, under 90% of them seen only once. Source: peripheral blood, taken 28 days after the second AZD1222 dose. The receptors stem from an adult who received the AZD1222 COVID-19 vaccine.

The chain combines TRBV11-1 with TRBJ2-5; 8 nucleotides line up with TRBD2. The CDR3 has 16 residues. Germline CDR1 reads SGHAT; CDR2 reads FQDESV (reference sequence). V lost 3 bases, J lost 4 bases, and 10 bases stayed unmatched. CDR3 DNA sequence: TGTGCCAGCAGCTTCCGGCCGGGGGGGTCCGGAGAGACCCAGTACTTC. Translation gives CASSFRPGGSGETQYF.

J is TRBJ2-4 and V is TRBV7-3, with 11 bases that match TRBD1. V lost 0 bases, J lost 2 bases, and 6 bases stayed unmatched. The CDR3 consists of 18 residues. CDR1 SGHTA and CDR2 FQGTGA come from the germline V gene. The CDR3 sequence: CASSLTFRTGGPKNIQYF. The CDR3 DNA reads as TGTGCCAGCAGCTTAACGTTCAGGACAGGGGGCCCCAAAAACATTCAGTACTTC.

The CDR3 DNA is TGCAGTGCTAGTGGGCAGAACTATGGCTACACCTTC. It yields the protein CSASGQNYGYTF. J is TRBJ1-2 and V is TRBV20-1; the D is unclear. This CDR3 contains 12 residues. Germline V gene data show CDR1 as DFQATT and CDR2 as SNEGSKA (reference sequence). V was trimmed by 3 bases and J by 2 bases, leaving 7 bases between them.

The rearrangement joins TRBV7-9 to TRBJ1-3; TRBD1 matches at 11 bases. The CDR3 sequence is 15 residues long. The germline gives CDR1 SEHNR, CDR2 FQNEAQ (reference sequence). V lost 5 bases, J lost 3 bases, and 3 bases stayed unmatched. The CDR3 DNA follows: TGTGCCAGCAGCCCGGGACAGGGGGTTGGAAACACCATATATTTT. It codes for CASSPGQGVGNTIYF.

The CDR3 here is CASSRTGPNYGYTF. The CDR3 coding sequence is TGTGCCAGTAGTCGGACAGGTCCTAACTATGGCTACACCTTC. The chain couples TRBV19 to TRBJ1-2; 7 nucleotides line up with TRBD1. The CDR3 contains 14 residues. The trim removed 5 bases at V and 0 bases at J, leaving 3 bases unmatched. Germline-derived CDR1 and CDR2 are LNHDA and SQIVND (reference sequence).

This chain connects TRBV27 to TRBJ2-7; D not resolved. Germline CDR1 and CDR2: MNHEY and SMNVEV (reference sequence). The CDR3 is 13 amino acids. The V gene lost 5 bases and the J gene lost 6 bases, with 14 bases spanning the gap. CDR3 in DNA: TGTGCCAGCAGTCTAGGACCGCGTCGCGAGCAGTACTTC. It yields the protein CASSLGPRREQYF.

As regards this clone: No DNA is shown, since the ends of the CDR3 on it are uncertain; the CDR3 is the one TCRdb lists. This chain links TRBV7-2 with TRBJ1-2; the DNA was not used to check the table's D call, TRBD1. Germline V gene lookup returns CDR1 SGHTA and CDR2 FQGNSA. Inclusive of both ends, the CDR3 amounts to 12 amino acids. CDR3: CASSLEVGRGTF.

V is TRBV28 and J is TRBJ2-7; 7 bases map to TRBD1. The CDR3 is 16 amino acids. In germline, CDR1 is MDHEN, CDR2 SYDVKM. J lost 1 base, V lost 2 bases, and 8 bases had no gene match. CDR3 bases: TGTGCCAGCAGTTTACCCCGGGACAGAGTTTCCTACGAGCAGTACTTC. Protein product: CASSLPRDRVSYEQYF.

The chain employs TRBV6-2 or TRBV6-3 and TRBJ2-7, with TRBD1 matching over 9 bases. V trimming: 6 bases; J trimming: 2 bases; junction bases outside the gene matches: 8. The CDR3 is made up of 15 amino acids. Germline CDR1 and CDR2: MNHEY and SVGEGT. CDR3 region: CASSPGQGRTYEQYF. Written as DNA, the CDR3 is TGTGCCAGCAGCCCGGGACAGGGAAGAACCTACGAGCAGTACTTC.

V usage is TRBV19 and J usage is TRBJ1-5; D possibly corresponds to TRBD1 (6 bases). Looked up from germline, CDR1 is LNHDA and CDR2 is SQIVND (reference sequence). The CDR3 has 15 amino acids. V lost 2 bases to trimming and J lost 2 bases, with 10 bases between them. The CDR3 region has the DNA TGTGCCAGTAGTATAATCAGGGGCGGCAATCAGCCCCAGCATTTT. Amino acids: CASSIIRGGNQPQHF.

The chain is built from TRBV6-6 and TRBJ1-5; D uncertain. The CDR3 consists of 13 residues. Trimming removed 0 bases at V and 9 bases at J, with 9 bases between. Germline CDR1 and CDR2: MNHNY and SVGAGI (reference sequence). The CDR3 spells CASSYSLDGPQHF. The CDR3, as DNA: TGTGCCAGCAGTTACTCGTTGGATGGGCCCCAGCATTTT.

The chain uses TRBV5-1 and TRBJ2-5; D may be TRBD1 (6 bases). CDR1 is SGHRS and CDR2 is YFSETQ in the germline V gene. The CDR3 runs to 15 residues. V was trimmed by 1 base and J by 0 bases, leaving 10 bases between them. The CDR3 loop reads CASSLTGSNQETQYF. The CDR3 DNA sequence: TGCGCCAGCAGCTTGACAGGGTCGAACCAAGAGACCCAGTACTTC.

This chain joins TRBV29-1 and TRBJ2-3, with 8 bases matching TRBD2. V gave up 1 base and J gave up 3 bases; unmatched junction bases: 6. CDR1 SQVTM and CDR2 ANQGSEA come from the germline V gene. The CDR3 has 15 amino acids. The DNA of the CDR3 is TGCAGCGTTGAAGGCAGCGGGGGAGGGACAGATACGCAGTATTTT. This sequence encodes CSVEGSGGGTDTQYF.

This CDR3 is CATMRGKSPYEQYF. In DNA form, the CDR3 reads TGTGCCACCATGCGGGGGAAATCCCCCTACGAGCAGTACTTC. The chain has TRBV24-1 and TRBJ2-7; TRBD2 matches 7 bases. There are 14 residues in the CDR3. Per germline, CDR1 KGHDR and CDR2 SFDVKD. V lost 8 bases, J lost 2 bases, and 8 bases stayed unmatched.

The V gene is TRBV5-5, the J gene TRBJ2-1, with D maybe TRBD2 (7 bases). Trimming took 0 bases from V and 5 from J, leaving 12 bases between them. Germline CDR1 SGHKS, CDR2 YYEKEE (reference sequence). The CDR3 totals 15 residues. The CDR3 DNA follows: TGTGCCAGCAGCTTGGCGGCGGGGGCAAACAATGAGCAGTTCTTC. It codes for CASSLAAGANNEQFF.

This chain uses TRBV28 with TRBJ2-7; D may be TRBD1 or TRBD2 (5 bases each). V shed 3 bases and J shed 4 bases, with 13 bases lying between them. The CDR3 runs 14 residues. Germline V lookup: CDR1 MDHEN, CDR2 SYDVKM. CDR3 region: CASSFPGLGYEQYF. The CDR3 coding sequence is TGTGCCAGCAGTTTTCCGGGGCTAGGGTACGAGCAGTACTTC.

This chain uses TRBV24-1 with TRBJ1-2; possible D gene TRBD1, 5 bases. The germline V gene has CDR1 KGHDR and CDR2 SFDVKD. V lost 3 bases, J lost 0 bases, and 7 bases lay in between. The CDR3 extends over 14 amino acids. This CDR3 is CATSDGATNYGYTF. The CDR3 DNA reads TGTGCCACCAGTGATGGGGCAACTAACTATGGCTACACCTTC.